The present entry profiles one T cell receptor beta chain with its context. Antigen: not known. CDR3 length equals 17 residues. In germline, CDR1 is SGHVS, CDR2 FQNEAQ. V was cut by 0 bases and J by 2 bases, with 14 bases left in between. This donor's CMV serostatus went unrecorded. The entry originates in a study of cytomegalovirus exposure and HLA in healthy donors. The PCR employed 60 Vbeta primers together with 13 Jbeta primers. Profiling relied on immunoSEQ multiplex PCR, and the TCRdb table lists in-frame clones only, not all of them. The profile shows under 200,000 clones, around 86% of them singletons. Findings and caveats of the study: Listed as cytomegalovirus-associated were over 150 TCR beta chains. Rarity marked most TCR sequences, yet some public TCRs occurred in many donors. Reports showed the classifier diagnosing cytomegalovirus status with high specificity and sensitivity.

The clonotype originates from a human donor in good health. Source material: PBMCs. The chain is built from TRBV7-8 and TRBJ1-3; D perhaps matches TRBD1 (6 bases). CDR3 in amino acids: CASSLAVGRGAGNTIYF. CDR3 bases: TGTGCCAGCAGCTTAGCGGTGGGCAGGGGAGCTGGAAACACCATATATTTT.